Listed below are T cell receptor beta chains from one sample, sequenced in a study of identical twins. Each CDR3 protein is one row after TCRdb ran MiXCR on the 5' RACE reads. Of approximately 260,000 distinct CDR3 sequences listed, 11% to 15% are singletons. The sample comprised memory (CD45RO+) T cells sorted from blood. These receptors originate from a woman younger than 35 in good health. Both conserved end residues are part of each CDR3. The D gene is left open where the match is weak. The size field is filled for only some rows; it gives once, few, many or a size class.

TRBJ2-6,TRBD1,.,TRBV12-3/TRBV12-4,CASSPPTDRASGANVLTF,TGTGCCAGCAGTCCCCCAACGGACAGGGCCTCTGGGGCCAACGTCCTGACTTTC
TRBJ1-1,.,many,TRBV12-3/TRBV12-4,CASTLVNTEAFF,TGTGCCAGCACTCTGGTGAACACTGAAGCTTTCTTT
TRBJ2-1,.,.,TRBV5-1,CASSLGQLYNEQFF,TGCGCCAGCAGCCTAGGGCAGTTATACAATGAGCAGTTCTTC
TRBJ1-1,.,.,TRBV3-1,CASSQGFDGEVFF,TGTGCCAGCAGCCAAGGTTTCGACGGTGAAGTTTTCTTT
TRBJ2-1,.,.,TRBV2,CASSEGSIRGIEQFF,TGTGCCAGCAGTGAGGGGTCTATTCGGGGCATTGAGCAGTTCTTC
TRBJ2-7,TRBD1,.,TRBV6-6,CASRGDSQQYF,TGTGCCAGCAGGGGGGACAGCCAGCAGTACTTC
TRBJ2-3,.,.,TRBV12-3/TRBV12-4,CASSLGSNGNTDTQYF,TGTGCCAGCAGTTTGGGCTCCAACGGTAACACAGATACGCAGTATTTT
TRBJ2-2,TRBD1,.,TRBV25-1,CASSDRGDWNTGELFF,TGTGCCAGCAGCGACAGGGGGGACTGGAACACCGGGGAGCTGTTTTTT
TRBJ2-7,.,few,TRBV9,CASSSPRAPYEQYF,TGTGCCAGCAGCTCCCCTCGGGCCCCCTACGAGCAGTACTTC
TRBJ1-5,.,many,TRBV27,CASSENRGVKPQHF,TGTGCCAGCAGTGAAAACCGGGGGGTTAAGCCCCAGCATTTT
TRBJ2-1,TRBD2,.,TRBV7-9,CASGLGTSGIYNEQFF,TGTGCCAGCGGCCTAGGAACTAGCGGGATCTACAATGAGCAGTTCTTC
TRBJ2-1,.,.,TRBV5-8,CASSLGLAWEQFF,TGTGCCAGCAGCTTGGGGCTAGCATGGGAGCAGTTCTTC
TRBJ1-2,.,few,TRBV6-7,CASSSTGKRNYGYTF,TGTGCCAGCAGCTCTACAGGGAAAAGAAACTATGGCTACACCTTC
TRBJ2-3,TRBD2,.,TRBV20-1,CSARDLVAGDTDTQYF,TGCAGTGCTAGAGATCTAGTAGCGGGAGACACAGATACGCAGTATTTT
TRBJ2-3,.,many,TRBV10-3,CASSTYRGRSTDTQYF,TGTGCCTCTTCAACATACCGGGGACGAAGCACAGATACGCAGTATTTT
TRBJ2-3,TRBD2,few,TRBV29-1,CSVVVAGTPDTQYF,TGCAGCGTTGTGGTAGCGGGGACCCCAGATACGCAGTATTTT
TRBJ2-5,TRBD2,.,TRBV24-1,CATSDSTSGGETQYF,TGTGCCACCAGTGATTCGACTAGCGGGGGAGAGACCCAGTACTTC
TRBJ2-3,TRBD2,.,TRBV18,CASSPPNRLAVTDTQYF,TGTGCCAGCTCACCACCCAACAGACTAGCGGTCACAGATACGCAGTATTTT
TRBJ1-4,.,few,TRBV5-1,CASSPGQVSTNEKLFF,TGCGCCAGCAGCCCGGGACAAGTCTCAACTAATGAAAAACTGTTTTTT
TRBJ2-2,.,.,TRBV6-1,CASSRQIEHTGELFF,TGTGCCAGCAGTCGACAGATAGAGCACACCGGGGAGCTGTTTTTT
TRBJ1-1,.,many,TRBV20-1,CSAGGQVNTEAFF,TGCAGTGCTGGGGGGCAGGTGAACACTGAAGCTTTCTTT
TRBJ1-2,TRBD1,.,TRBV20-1,CSAEIPGQGNGYTF,TGCAGTGCCGAAATACCGGGACAGGGTAATGGCTACACCTTC
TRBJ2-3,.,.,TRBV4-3,CASSQDFFEAQYF,TGCGCCAGCAGCCAAGATTTCTTCGAGGCGCAGTATTTT
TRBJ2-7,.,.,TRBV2,CASSPQGPSNGGEQYF,TGTGCCAGCAGTCCCCAGGGGCCCTCAAACGGGGGGGAGCAGTACTTC
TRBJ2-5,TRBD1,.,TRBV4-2,CASSQDPRTGGMETQYF,TGTGCCAGCAGCCAAGATCCCAGGACAGGGGGCATGGAGACCCAGTACTTC
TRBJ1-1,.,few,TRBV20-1,CSARDGGEVRVGTEAFF,TGCAGTGCTAGAGATGGGGGGGAAGTAAGGGTAGGCACTGAAGCTTTCTTT
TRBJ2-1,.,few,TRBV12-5,CASGLDGVRGHPRFF,TGTGCTAGTGGTTTGGACGGTGTCAGAGGACACCCGAGATTCTTC
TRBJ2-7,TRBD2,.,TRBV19,CASSIWTSGGYEQYF,TGTGCCAGTAGTATATGGACTAGCGGGGGCTACGAGCAGTACTTC
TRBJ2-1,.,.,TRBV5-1,CASSSTGTLGNEQFF,TGCGCCAGCAGCTCGACCGGGACTCTGGGGAATGAGCAGTTCTTC
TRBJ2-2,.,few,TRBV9,CASSVAGGRAGELFF,TGTGCCAGCAGCGTAGCCGGTGGACGGGCCGGGGAGCTGTTTTTT
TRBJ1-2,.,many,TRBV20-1,CSARDPRRGGYTF,TGCAGTGCTAGAGACCCCCGCAGGGGTGGCTACACCTTC
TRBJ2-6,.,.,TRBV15,CATSRAAGAGANVLTF,TGTGCCACCAGCAGGGCTGCCGGAGCTGGGGCCAACGTCCTGACTTTC
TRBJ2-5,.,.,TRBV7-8,CASSFSRNQETQYF,TGTGCCAGCAGCTTCAGTCGAAACCAAGAGACCCAGTACTTC
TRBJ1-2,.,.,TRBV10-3,CAISVVGYGYTF,TGTGCCATCAGTGTAGTGGGCTATGGCTACACCTTC
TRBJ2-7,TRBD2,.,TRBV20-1,CSALGAGGAEQYF,TGCAGTGCCTTGGGGGCGGGAGGAGCCGAGCAGTACTTC
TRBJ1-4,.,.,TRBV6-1,CASSPGQLNEKLFF,TGTGCCAGCAGCCCCGGACAGCTTAATGAAAAACTGTTTTTT
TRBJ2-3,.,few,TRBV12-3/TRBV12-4,CASRRQSTDTQYF,TGTGCCAGCAGACGACAGAGCACAGATACGCAGTATTTT
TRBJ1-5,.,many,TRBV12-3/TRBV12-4,CASRGAPQPQHF,TGTGCCAGCAGAGGAGCCCCTCAGCCCCAGCATTTT
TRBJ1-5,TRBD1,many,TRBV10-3,CAISGTGQQPQHF,TGTGCCATCAGCGGGACAGGTCAACAGCCCCAGCATTTT
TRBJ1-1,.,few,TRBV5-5,CASSLYGGLWENTEAFF,TGTGCCAGCAGCTTGTACGGCGGTTTATGGGAGAACACTGAAGCTTTCTTT
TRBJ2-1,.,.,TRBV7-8,CASSPRGGTFYNEQFF,TGTGCCAGCAGCCCGCGGGGCGGGACCTTCTACAATGAGCAGTTCTTC
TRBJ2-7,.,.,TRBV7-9,CASSLASGRLDRQYF,TGTGCCAGCAGCTTAGCGTCGGGACGGCTGGATAGGCAGTACTTC
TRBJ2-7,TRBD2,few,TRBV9,CASSVEAGGLHEQYF,TGTGCCAGCAGCGTAGAGGCGGGAGGGCTCCACGAGCAGTACTTC
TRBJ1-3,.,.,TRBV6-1,CASSPGQHSGNTIYF,TGTGCCAGCAGCCCCGGACAGCACTCTGGAAACACCATATATTTT
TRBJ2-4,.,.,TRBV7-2,CASSLVLQPGIQYF,TGTGCCAGCAGCTTAGTACTACAGCCGGGCATTCAGTACTTC
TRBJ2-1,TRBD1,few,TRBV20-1,CSARNRGSRYNEQFF,TGCAGTGCTAGAAACAGGGGAAGCCGATACAATGAGCAGTTCTTC
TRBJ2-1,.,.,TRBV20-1,CSGGGGFSTEQFF,TGCAGCGGGGGCGGAGGCTTTTCCACTGAGCAGTTCTTC
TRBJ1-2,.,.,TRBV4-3,CASSQDHLQGTYGYTF,TGCGCCAGCAGCCAAGATCACCTACAGGGTACCTATGGCTACACCTTC
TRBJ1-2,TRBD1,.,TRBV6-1,CASSGDRGVSGYTF,TGTGCCAGCAGTGGAGACAGGGGGGTGTCTGGCTACACCTTC
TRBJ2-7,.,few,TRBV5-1,CASGNYEQYF,TGCGCCAGCGGAAATTACGAGCAGTACTTC
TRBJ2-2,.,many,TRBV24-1,CATRNPNTGELFF,TGTGCCACCAGGAATCCGAACACCGGGGAGCTGTTTTTT